The subject of this entry is one TCR beta chain. Researchers prepared the TCRbeta library using unique molecular identifiers, the study reports. TCRdb analysed the PCR reads with MiXCR anew, one entry per CDR3 protein. The top ten hold about 4% of the sample, which has about 610,000 distinct CDR3 sequences, more than 9% seen once. The entry originates in a study of T-cell reconstitution after alpha-beta-depleted transplantation in children. Trimming took off 3 bases at V and 3 bases at J, with 18 bases between the two ends. Looked up from germline, CDR1 is MDHEN and CDR2 is SYDVKM. This CDR3 region has 17 residues.

The genes are TRBV28 and TRBJ2-4; D is perhaps TRBD1 (7 bases). The starting material was PBMCs from the stem cell graft donor, obtained from the stem cell graft. The TCR was taken from a human donor who donated a stem cell graft to a child with acute myeloid leukemia. For the CDR3, the DNA is TGTGCCAGCAGTTTTTTTAGGCCAGGGGGGTACAAAAACATTCAGTACTTC. Translation: CASSFFRPGGYKNIQYF. The whole variable domain, remainder taken from reference TRBV28 and TRBJ2-4, is DVKVTQSSRYLVKRTGEKVFLECVQDMDHENMFWYRQDPGLGLRLIYFSYDVKMKEKGDIPEGYSVSREKKERFSLILESASTNQTSMYLCASSFFRPGGYKNIQYFGAGTRLSVL.